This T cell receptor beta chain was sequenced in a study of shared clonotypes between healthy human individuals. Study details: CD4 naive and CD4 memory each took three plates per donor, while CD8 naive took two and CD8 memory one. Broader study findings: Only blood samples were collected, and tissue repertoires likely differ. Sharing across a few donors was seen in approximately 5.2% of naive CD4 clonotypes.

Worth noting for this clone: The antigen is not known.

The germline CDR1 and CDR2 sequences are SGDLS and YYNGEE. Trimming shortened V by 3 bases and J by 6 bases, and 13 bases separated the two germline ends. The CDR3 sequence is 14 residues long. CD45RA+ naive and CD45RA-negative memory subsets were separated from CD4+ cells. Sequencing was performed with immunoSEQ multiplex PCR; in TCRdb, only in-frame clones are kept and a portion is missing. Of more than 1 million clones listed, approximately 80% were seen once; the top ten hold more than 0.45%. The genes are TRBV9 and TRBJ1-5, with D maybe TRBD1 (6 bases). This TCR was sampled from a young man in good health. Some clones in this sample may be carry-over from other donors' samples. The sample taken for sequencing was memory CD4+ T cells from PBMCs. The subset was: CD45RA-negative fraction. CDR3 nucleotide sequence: TGTGCCAGCAGCGCATACAGGGACGGTCAGCCCCAGCATTTT. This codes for CASSAYRDGQPQHF.